This passage covers 9 T cell receptor beta chains from one sample sequenced in a study of cytomegalovirus exposure and HLA in healthy donors. A multiplex PCR was run with 60 Vbeta primers and 13 Jbeta primers. Only in-frame clones appear in the TCRdb table, and some are missing; sequencing was by immunoSEQ multiplex PCR. The repertoire has some 150,000 clones, about 85% of them found once; the top ten carry less than 2.5%. The sequenced sample was PBMCs. All receptors derive from a woman under 30 in good health and CMV-seronegative.

The chain combines TRBV11-3 with TRBJ2-7, with 11 nucleotides matching TRBD1. The V gene's germline CDR1 is SGHNT and CDR2 YENEEA. This CDR3 region has 15 residues. After removal of 5 bases from V and 1 base from J, the junction contained 4 bases not matched to a gene. CDR3 sequence (DNA): TGTGCCAGCAGCCCCCGGGACAGGGGGTCCTACGAGCAGTACTTC. Amino acid sequence: CASSPRDRGSYEQYF.

This clone came up once. The chain uses TRBV28 and TRBJ1-2; 8 positions match TRBD1. The CDR3 is made up of 18 amino acids. Germline CDR1 is MDHEN and CDR2 is SYDVKM. With V trimmed by 5 bases and J by 6 bases, 20 bases remained unmatched. CDR3 nucleotide sequence: TGTGCCAGCAGTCCTCCTCCAGGGGGCGAAGTAATAGGCGATGGCTACACCTTC. Translation gives CASSPPPGGEVIGDGYTF.

This chain uses TRBV28 with TRBJ1-6; 7 positions match TRBD1. The CDR3 runs 11 residues. V dropped 10 bases and J dropped 8; count of bases not matched to a gene: 2. Per the germline V gene, CDR1 is MDHEN and CDR2 is SYDVKM. The CDR3 DNA follows: TGTGCCACCCAGGGGGATTCACCCCTCCACTTT. It specifies CATQGDSPLHF.

The chain has TRBV28 and TRBJ1-2, with 7 bases aligning to TRBD1. V shed 5 bases and J 4 bases; nucleotides not matched to a gene: 4. The germline V gene encodes CDR1 MDHEN and CDR2 SYDVKM. The CDR3 loop spans 13 amino acids. The CDR3 here is CASSRDSSYGYTF. The CDR3 nucleotides read TGTGCCAGCAGTAGGGACAGCTCCTATGGCTACACCTTC.

The V call is TRBV29-1, the J call TRBJ2-2; 8 bases line up with TRBD2. The CDR3 totals 15 residues. Losses at the gene ends were 0 bases for V and 5 bases for J; bases not matched to a gene: 5. Per the germline V gene, CDR1 is SQVTM and CDR2 is ANQGSEA. CDR3 in amino acids: CSVEEGTRVTGELFF. The CDR3, as DNA: TGCAGCGTTGAAGAAGGGACTAGGGTGACCGGGGAGCTGTTTTTT.

The chain is built from TRBV5-4 and TRBJ1-3; D is possibly TRBD1 (6 bases). Trimming took 4 bases from V and 4 from J, leaving 18 bases between them. This CDR3 has 16 residues. Germline values: CDR1 SGHNT, CDR2 YYREEE (reference sequence). The CDR3 protein is CASSRGTDLVGNTIYF. The CDR3, as DNA: TGTGCCAGCAGCAGGGGGACCGACTTGGTAGGAAACACCATATATTTT.

The V gene is TRBV7-2, the J gene TRBJ2-2, with 7 bases identical to TRBD2. Germline-derived CDR1 and CDR2 are SGHTA and FQGNSA. The CDR3 runs 16 residues. After removal of 7 bases from V and 6 bases from J, the junction contained 14 bases not matched to a gene. The CDR3 DNA reads TGTGCCAGCAACATTGGACTAGTTCGAGATCCCGGGGAGCTGTTTTTT. The encoded protein is CASNIGLVRDPGELFF.

This chain connects TRBV28 to TRBJ1-1; D is unclear. V lost 3 bases, J lost 1 base, and 6 bases lay in between. Germline V gene data show CDR1 as MDHEN and CDR2 as SYDVKM. CDR3 length: 13 amino acids. The CDR3 nucleotides are TGTGCCAGCAGTTTCGAGGGGAACACTGAAGCTTTCTTT. Its translation is CASSFEGNTEAFF.

V gene TRBV2 combines with J gene TRBJ2-1; 9 nucleotides align to TRBD1. Germline loops: CDR1 SNHLY, CDR2 FYNNEI. CDR3 size: 16 residues. Trimming cost V 6 bases and J 5 bases; bases outside gene matches: 11. The CDR3, as DNA: TGTGCCAGCAGACACAACCTGGGACAGGGAAACAATGAGCAGTTCTTC. Amino acid sequence: CASRHNLGQGNNEQFF.